These 15 T cell receptor beta chains were all obtained from the same sample, sequenced in a study of T cells in localized non-small cell lung cancer (dated by TCRdb to the early 2020s). Preparation of the library involved the immunoSEQ multiplex PCR assay. TCRdb holds this immuneACCESS table with in-frame rearrangements only. Some clones are missing; in checked studies, unresolved V genes explain under half, and the rest has no known cause. Here the sample has over a thousand clones; approximately 24% occur a single time. The ten largest clones take up 9.5% to 10% of the sample. The material was lung tumor tissue, obtained before any cancer treatment. The receptors shown here come from a man aged 40 to 69 with stage I squamous cell lung carcinoma.

The chain combines TRBV5-1 with TRBJ2-7; 14 bases agree with TRBD2. The CDR3 contains 15 residues. V lost 4 bases and J lost 3; bases outside the gene matches: 3. Germline loops: CDR1 SGHRS, CDR2 YFSETQ. DNA for the CDR3: TGCGCCAGCAGCGCAGGACTAGCGGGAGGCTACGAGCAGTACTTC. Amino acids: CASSAGLAGGYEQYF.

By frequency in the sample, this clone is medium-sized. The chain couples TRBV6-8 to TRBJ1-1; the D gene is possibly TRBD1 (5 bases). The CDR3 spans 13 residues. From germline, CDR1 is MNHGY and CDR2 SAAAGT. Trimming removed 2 bases from V and 6 bases from J, with 10 bases in between. CDR3 bases: TGTGCCAGCAGTTACCAGGGTTCAGCTGAAGCTTTCTTT. Residues: CASSYQGSAEAFF.

This clone was detected a few times. The V call is TRBV4-1, the J call TRBJ1-1, with a weak D call TRBD1 (5 bases). Trimming left V 0 bases short and J 4 bases short, with 9 bases between. The CDR3 is 14 amino acids. Germline CDR1 and CDR2: MGHRA and YSYEKL. The CDR3 nucleotides read TGCGCCAGCAGCCAAGAGAGGGGTATCACTGAAGCTTTCTTT. Protein: CASSQERGITEAFF.

V usage is TRBV28 and J usage is TRBJ2-1; TRBD2 matches at 7 bases. Germline loops: CDR1 MDHEN, CDR2 SYDVKM. The CDR3 contains 15 residues. V dropped 0 bases and J dropped 5; count of bases not matched to a gene: 4. The CDR3 sequence: CASSLWASGHNEQFF. The CDR3 bases are TGTGCCAGCAGTTTATGGGCTAGCGGTCACAATGAGCAGTTCTTC. The full variable domain, rest sourced from reference TRBV28 and TRBJ2-1, is DVKVTQSSRYLVKRTGEKVFLECVQDMDHENMFWYRQDPGLGLRLIYFSYDVKMKEKGDIPEGYSVSREKKERFSLILESASTNQTSMYLCASSLWASGHNEQFFGPGTRLTVL.

Judged by abundance, this clone is medium-sized (0.01 to 0.1%). The chain has TRBV6-8 and TRBJ2-1, with a possible D match to TRBD2 (5 bases). The germline V gene has CDR1 MNHGY and CDR2 SAAAGT. The CDR3 runs to 13 residues. Trimming pared 1 base from V and 5 bases from J, leaving 6 bases between. DNA for the CDR3: TGTGCCAGCAGTTACTTGGGAGACAATGAGCAGTTCTTC. It translates to CASSYLGDNEQFF.

The V and J genes are TRBV6-8 and TRBJ1-1, with 8 positions matching TRBD1. From germline, CDR1 is MNHGY and CDR2 SAAAGT. This CDR3 has 15 residues. Unmatched junction bases numbered 6, after V lost 5 bases and J lost 1 base. For the CDR3, the DNA is TGTGCCAGCAGTGATATAGACAGGGGGAACACTGAAGCTTTCTTT. Residues: CASSDIDRGNTEAFF.

This chain connects TRBV11-3 to TRBJ2-7, with D uncertain. This CDR3 contains 15 residues. V shed 5 bases and J shed 0 bases, with 14 bases lying between them. Germline V gene lookup returns CDR1 SGHNT and CDR2 YENEEA. CDR3 DNA sequence: TGTGCCAGCAGCCCCCGGGCCGAGAGCTCCTACGAGCAGTACTTC. It translates to CASSPRAESSYEQYF.

The V and J genes are TRBV9 and TRBJ1-1, with 9 bases that match TRBD1. V gave up 5 bases and J gave up 1 base; unmatched junction bases: 12. The CDR3 is 17 amino acids. Germline CDR1 and CDR2: SGDLS and YYNGEE. The CDR3 region is CASSELRGTGPNTEAFF. CDR3 sequence (DNA): TGTGCCAGCAGTGAGCTTAGGGGGACAGGGCCGAACACTGAAGCTTTCTTT.

The chain recombines TRBV6-8 with TRBJ1-2, with 7 bases aligning to TRBD1. This CDR3 is built from 14 residues. With V trimmed by 0 bases and J by 4 bases, 2 bases remained unmatched. Germline CDR1 MNHGY, CDR2 SAAAGT. The CDR3 DNA follows: TGTGCCAGCAGTTACTCCGGGGACAGCTATGGCTACACCTTC. Translating it yields CASSYSGDSYGYTF.

This clone was observed a few times. The chain joins TRBV1 to TRBJ2-3. TRBV1 is noted as a pseudogene. The CDR3 contains 13 residues. The CDR3 protein is CASSQGRTDTQYF. The CDR3 nucleotides are TGCGCCAGCAGCCAAGGTCGCACAGATACGCAGTATTTT.

The table lists this clone with a few counts. The V gene is TRBV11-3, the J gene TRBJ2-7; TRBD2 matches 8 bases. The germline gives CDR1 SGHNT, CDR2 YENEEA. The V segment lost 3 bases and the J segment 4 bases; nucleotides outside the gene matches: 8. The CDR3 contains 15 residues. The CDR3 loop is CASSFRGASGYEQYF. CDR3 bases: TGTGCCAGCAGCTTTCGTGGGGCTAGCGGGTACGAGCAGTACTTC.

The CDR3 spells CASSLPPGTSGLRGYEQYF. CDR3 in DNA: TGTGCCAGCAGCTTGCCCCCCGGGACTAGCGGGTTGAGGGGCTACGAGCAGTACTTC. This sequence joins TRBV11-3 and TRBJ2-7, with TRBD2 matching over 12 bases. CDR3 length: 19 residues. The germline V gene has CDR1 SGHNT and CDR2 YENEEA. V lost 3 bases and J lost 3; bases outside the gene matches: 15.

This clone showed up just a few times. This chain joins TRBV28 and TRBJ2-2; TRBD2 matches at 11 bases. V gave up 5 bases and J gave up 7 bases; unmatched junction bases: 6. Germline CDR1 reads MDHEN; CDR2 reads SYDVKM. The CDR3 contains 15 residues. The CDR3 sequence is CASSATSGSHGELFF. The CDR3, as DNA: TGTGCCAGCAGTGCAACTAGCGGGAGCCACGGGGAGCTGTTTTTT. Combining the CDR3 with reference TRBV28 and TRBJ2-2 gives the whole variable domain DVKVTQSSRYLVKRTGEKVFLECVQDMDHENMFWYRQDPGLGLRLIYFSYDVKMKEKGDIPEGYSVSREKKERFSLILESASTNQTSMYLCASSATSGSHGELFFGEGSRLTVL.

This clone is judged medium-sized. The chain joins TRBV6-8 to TRBJ2-3; 11 bases agree with TRBD2. The CDR3 contains 16 residues. V lost 7 bases to trimming and J lost 3 bases; unmatched junction nucleotides: 9. From germline, CDR1 is MNHGY and CDR2 SAAAGT. CDR3: CASNRLAGGSTDTQYF. The CDR3 nucleotides are TGTGCCAGCAATCGGCTAGCGGGAGGTTCTACAGATACGCAGTATTTT.

The chain recombines TRBV6-8 with TRBJ1-1, with D perhaps TRBD1 (5 bases). The V end lost 9 bases, the J end lost 6 bases, and 14 bases lay between the germline ends. Germline-derived CDR1 and CDR2 are MNHGY and SAAAGT. The CDR3 contains 12 residues. The CDR3 here is CASRVRESEAFF. The CDR3 DNA reads TGTGCCAGTAGGGTCAGGGAGTCTGAAGCTTTCTTT.